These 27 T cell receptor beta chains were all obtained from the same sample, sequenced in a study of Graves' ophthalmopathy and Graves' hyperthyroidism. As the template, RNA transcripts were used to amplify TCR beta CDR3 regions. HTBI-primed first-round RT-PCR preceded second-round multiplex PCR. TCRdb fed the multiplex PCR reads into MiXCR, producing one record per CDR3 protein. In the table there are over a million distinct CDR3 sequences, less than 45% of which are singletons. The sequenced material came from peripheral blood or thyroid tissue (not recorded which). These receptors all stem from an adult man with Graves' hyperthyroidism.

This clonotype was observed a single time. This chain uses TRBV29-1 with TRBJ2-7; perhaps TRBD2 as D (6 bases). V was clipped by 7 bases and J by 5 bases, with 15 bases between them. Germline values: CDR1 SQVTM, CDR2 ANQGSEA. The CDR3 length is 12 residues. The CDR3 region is CSAGRGIDEQYF. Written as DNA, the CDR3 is TGCAGCGCCGGGAGAGGTATCGACGAGCAGTACTTC.

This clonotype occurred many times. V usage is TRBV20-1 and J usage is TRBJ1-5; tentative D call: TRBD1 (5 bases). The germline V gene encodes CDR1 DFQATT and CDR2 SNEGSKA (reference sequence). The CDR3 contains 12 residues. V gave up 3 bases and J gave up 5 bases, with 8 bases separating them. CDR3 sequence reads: CSASRGYQPQHF. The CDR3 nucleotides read TGCAGTGCTAGCCGGGGCTATCAGCCCCAGCATTTT.

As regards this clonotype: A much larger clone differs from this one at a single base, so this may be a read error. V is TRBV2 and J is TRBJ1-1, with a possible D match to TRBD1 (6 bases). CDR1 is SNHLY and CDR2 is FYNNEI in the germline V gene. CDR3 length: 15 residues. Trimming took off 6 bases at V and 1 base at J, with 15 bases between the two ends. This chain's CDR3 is CASSPRTAKNTEAFF. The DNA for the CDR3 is TGTGCCAGCAGCCCCAGGACAGCCAAGAACACTGAAGCTTTCTTT. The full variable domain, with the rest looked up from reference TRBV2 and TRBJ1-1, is EPEVTQTPSHQVTQMGQEVILRCVPISNHLYFYWYRQILGQKVEFLVSFYNNEISEKSEIFDDQFSVERPDGSNFTLKIRSTKLEDSAMYFCASSPRTAKNTEAFFGQGTRLTVV.

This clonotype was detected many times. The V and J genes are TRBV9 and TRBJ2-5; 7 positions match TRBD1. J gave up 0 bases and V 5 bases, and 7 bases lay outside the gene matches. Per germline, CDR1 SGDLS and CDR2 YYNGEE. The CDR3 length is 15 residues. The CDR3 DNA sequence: TGTGCCAGCAGTACCTCGGACAGGAACCAAGAGACCCAGTACTTC. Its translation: CASSTSDRNQETQYF. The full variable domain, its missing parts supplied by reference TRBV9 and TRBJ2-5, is DSGVTQTPKHLITATGQRVTLRCSPRSGDLSVYWYQQSLDQGLQFLIQYYNGEERAKGNILERFSAQQFPDLHSELNLSSLELGDSALYFCASSTSDRNQETQYFGPGTRLLVL.

CDR3 region: CASTPGGLNTGELFF. The CDR3 coding sequence is TGTGCCAGCACCCCCGGGGGCCTGAACACCGGGGAGCTGTTTTTT. This sequence joins TRBV25-1 and TRBJ2-2; D tentatively reads TRBD1 or TRBD2 (6 bases each). The CDR3 has 15 residues. Germline CDR1 reads MGHDK; CDR2 reads SYGVNS. Trimming removed 7 bases from V and 1 base from J, with 13 bases in between.

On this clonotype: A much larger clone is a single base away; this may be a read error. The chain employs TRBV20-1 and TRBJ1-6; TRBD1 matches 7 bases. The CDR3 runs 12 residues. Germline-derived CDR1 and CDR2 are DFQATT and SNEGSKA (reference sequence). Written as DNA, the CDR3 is TGCAGTGCTGGGACAGTTAATTCACCCCCCCACTTT. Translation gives CSAGTVNSPPHF.

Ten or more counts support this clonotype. CDR3 DNA: TGCAGTGCTAGCAGTCTAGCGGGAGGCCGATACTACGAGCAGTACTTC. Its translation is CSASSLAGGRYYEQYF. This sequence joins TRBV20-1 and TRBJ2-7, with 11 bases aligning to TRBD2. Germline values: CDR1 DFQATT, CDR2 SNEGSKA (reference sequence). Losses at the gene ends were 3 bases for V and 3 bases for J; bases not matched to a gene: 10. This CDR3 is built from 16 residues.

The CDR3 sequence: CSASLAGTSPYEQYF. As DNA, the CDR3 is TGCAGCGCGTCACTAGCCGGGACTAGTCCCTACGAGCAGTACTTC. The chain couples TRBV29-1 to TRBJ2-7, with 8 positions matching TRBD2. J gave up 2 bases and V 7 bases, and 13 bases lay outside the gene matches. The CDR3 is 15 residues long. Germline V gene data show CDR1 as SQVTM and CDR2 as ANQGSEA.

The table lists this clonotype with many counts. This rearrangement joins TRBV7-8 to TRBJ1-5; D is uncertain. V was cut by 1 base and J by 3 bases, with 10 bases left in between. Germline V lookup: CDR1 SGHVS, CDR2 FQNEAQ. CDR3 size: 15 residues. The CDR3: CASSLDRENNQPQHF. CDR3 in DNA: TGTGCCAGCAGCTTAGATAGGGAAAACAATCAGCCCCAGCATTTT.

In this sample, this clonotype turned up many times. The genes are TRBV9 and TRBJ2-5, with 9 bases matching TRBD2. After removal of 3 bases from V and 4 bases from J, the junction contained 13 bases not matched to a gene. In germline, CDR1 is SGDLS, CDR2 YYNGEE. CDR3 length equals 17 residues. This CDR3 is CASSEGGSGRQVETQYF. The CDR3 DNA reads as TGTGCCAGCAGCGAGGGGGGTAGCGGGAGACAGGTAGAGACCCAGTACTTC. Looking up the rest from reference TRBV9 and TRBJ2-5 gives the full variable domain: DSGVTQTPKHLITATGQRVTLRCSPRSGDLSVYWYQQSLDQGLQFLIQYYNGEERAKGNILERFSAQQFPDLHSELNLSSLELGDSALYFCASSEGGSGRQVETQYFGPGTRLLVL.

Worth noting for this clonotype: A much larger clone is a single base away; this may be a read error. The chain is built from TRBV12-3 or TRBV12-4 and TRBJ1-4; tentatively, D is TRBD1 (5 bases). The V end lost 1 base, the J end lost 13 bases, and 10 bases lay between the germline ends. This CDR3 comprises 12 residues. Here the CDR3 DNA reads TGTGCCAGCAGTTTAGGGGATGGGGGACTGTTTTTT. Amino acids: CASSLGDGGLFF.

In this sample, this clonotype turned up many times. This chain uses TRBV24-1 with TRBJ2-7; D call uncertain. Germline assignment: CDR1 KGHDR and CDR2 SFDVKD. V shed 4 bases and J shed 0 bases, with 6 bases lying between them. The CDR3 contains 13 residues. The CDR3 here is CATSEPSSYEQYF. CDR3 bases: TGTGCCACCAGTGAGCCAAGCTCCTACGAGCAGTACTTC.

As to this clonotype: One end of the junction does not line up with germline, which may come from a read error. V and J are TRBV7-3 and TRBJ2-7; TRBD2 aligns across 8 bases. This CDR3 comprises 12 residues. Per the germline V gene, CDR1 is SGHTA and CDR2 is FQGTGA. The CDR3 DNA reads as TGTGCCAGCCGCGGGGGGCCCTACGGGCAGTACTTC. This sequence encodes CASRGGPYGQYF.

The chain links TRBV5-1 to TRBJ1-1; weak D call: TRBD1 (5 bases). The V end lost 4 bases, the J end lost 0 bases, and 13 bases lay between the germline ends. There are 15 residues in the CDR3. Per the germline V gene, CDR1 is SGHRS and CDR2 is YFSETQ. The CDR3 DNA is TGCGCCAGCAGCCGTCGACAGAGCTTGAACACTGAAGCTTTCTTT. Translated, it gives CASSRRQSLNTEAFF.

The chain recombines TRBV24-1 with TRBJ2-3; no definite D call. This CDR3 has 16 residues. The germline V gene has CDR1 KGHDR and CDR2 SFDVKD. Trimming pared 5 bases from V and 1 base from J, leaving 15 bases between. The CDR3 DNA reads TGTGCCACCAGTGTCCCCCCCGGGCGCGGCACAGATACGCAGTATTTT. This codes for CATSVPPGRGTDTQYF.

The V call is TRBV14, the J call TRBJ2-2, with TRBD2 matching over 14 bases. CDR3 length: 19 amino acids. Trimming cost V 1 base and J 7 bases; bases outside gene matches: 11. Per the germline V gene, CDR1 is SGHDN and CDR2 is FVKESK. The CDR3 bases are TGTGCCAGCAGCCAAGGACAGCCGGGACTAGCGGGAGTGATCGGGGAGCTGTTTTTT. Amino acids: CASSQGQPGLAGVIGELFF. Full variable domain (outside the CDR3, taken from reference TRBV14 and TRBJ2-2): EAGVTQFPSHSVIEKGQTVTLRCDPISGHDNLYWYRRVMGKEIKFLLHFVKESKQDESGMPNNRFLAERTGGTYSTLKVQPAELEDSGVYFCASSQGQPGLAGVIGELFFGEGSRLTVL.

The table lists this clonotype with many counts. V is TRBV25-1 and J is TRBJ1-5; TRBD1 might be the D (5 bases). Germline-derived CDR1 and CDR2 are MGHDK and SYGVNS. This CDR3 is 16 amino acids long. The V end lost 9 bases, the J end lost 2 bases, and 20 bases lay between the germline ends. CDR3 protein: CASRRSGCEGNQPQHF. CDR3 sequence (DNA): TGTGCCAGTAGAAGATCAGGGTGTGAGGGCAATCAGCCCCAGCATTTT. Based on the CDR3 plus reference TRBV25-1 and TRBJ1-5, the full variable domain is EADIYQTPRYLVIGTGKKITLECSQTMGHDKMYWYQQDPGMELHLIHYSYGVNSTEKGDLSSESTVSRIRTEHFPLTLESARPSHTSQYLCASRRSGCEGNQPQHFGDGTRLSIL.

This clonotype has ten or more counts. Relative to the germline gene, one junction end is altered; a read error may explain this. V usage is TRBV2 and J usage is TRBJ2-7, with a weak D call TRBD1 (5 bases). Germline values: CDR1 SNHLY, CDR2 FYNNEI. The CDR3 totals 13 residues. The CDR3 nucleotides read TGTGCCAGCAGCGAAGGGGTTACGTACGAGCAGTACTTC. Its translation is CASSEGVTYEQYF.

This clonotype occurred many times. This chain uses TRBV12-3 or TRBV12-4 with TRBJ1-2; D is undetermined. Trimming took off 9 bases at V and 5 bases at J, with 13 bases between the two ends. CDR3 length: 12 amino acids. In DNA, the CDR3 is TGTGCCAGTAGTAGTCCGGGTTATGGCTACACCTTC. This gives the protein CASSSPGYGYTF.

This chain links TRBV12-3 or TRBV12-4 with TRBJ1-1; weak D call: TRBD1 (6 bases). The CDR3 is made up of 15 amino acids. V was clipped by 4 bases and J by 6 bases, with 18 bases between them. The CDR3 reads CASSSPVRGFPEAFF. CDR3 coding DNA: TGTGCCAGCAGTTCCCCTGTCAGGGGATTCCCTGAAGCTTTCTTT.

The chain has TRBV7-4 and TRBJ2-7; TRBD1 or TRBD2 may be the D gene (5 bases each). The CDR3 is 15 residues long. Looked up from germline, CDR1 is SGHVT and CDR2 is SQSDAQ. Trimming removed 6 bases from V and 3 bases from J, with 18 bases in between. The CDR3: CASSFARDGNYEQYF. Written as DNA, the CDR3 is TGTGCCAGCAGTTTTGCTAGGGACGGAAACTACGAGCAGTACTTC.

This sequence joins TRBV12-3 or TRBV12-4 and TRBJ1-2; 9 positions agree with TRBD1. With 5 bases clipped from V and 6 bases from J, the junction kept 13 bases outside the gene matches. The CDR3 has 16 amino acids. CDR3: CASSIGTGTLFDGYTF. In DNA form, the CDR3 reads TGTGCCAGCAGTATAGGGACAGGGACACTATTTGATGGCTACACCTTC.

CDR3 loop: CASSSGTINNEQFF. The CDR3, as DNA: TGTGCCAGCAGCTCCGGGACGATCAACAATGAGCAGTTCTTC. V and J are TRBV7-6 and TRBJ2-1; the D gene could be TRBD1 or TRBD2 (5 bases each). The CDR3 sequence is 14 residues long. The V and J ends lost 4 bases and 5 bases respectively, with 12 bases between them. Per germline, CDR1 SGHVS and CDR2 FNYEAQ.

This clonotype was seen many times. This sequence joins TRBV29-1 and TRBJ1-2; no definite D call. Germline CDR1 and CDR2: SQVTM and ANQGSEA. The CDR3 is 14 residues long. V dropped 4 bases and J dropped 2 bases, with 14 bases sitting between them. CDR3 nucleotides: TGCAGCGTTGTCTCAGGACGCCAAAACTATGGCTACACCTTC. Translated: CSVVSGRQNYGYTF.

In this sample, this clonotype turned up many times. CDR3 DNA sequence: TGCAGTGCTCCTCTCCTAGCGGGAGACGGGGGAGAGACCCAGTACTTC. The encoded protein is CSAPLLAGDGGETQYF. The chain couples TRBV20-1 to TRBJ2-5; 10 bases are shared with TRBD2. This CDR3 is built from 16 residues. The germline V gene has CDR1 DFQATT and CDR2 SNEGSKA (reference sequence). Germline trimming cut 5 bases from V and 4 bases from J; bases unmatched to any gene: 13.

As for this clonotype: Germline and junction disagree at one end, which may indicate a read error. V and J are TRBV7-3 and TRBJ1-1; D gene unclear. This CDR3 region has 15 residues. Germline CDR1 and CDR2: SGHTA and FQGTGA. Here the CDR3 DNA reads TGCGCCAGCAGCTTCGGTGGTCTCAGGAACACTGAAGCTTTCTTT. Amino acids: CASSFGGLRNTEAFF.

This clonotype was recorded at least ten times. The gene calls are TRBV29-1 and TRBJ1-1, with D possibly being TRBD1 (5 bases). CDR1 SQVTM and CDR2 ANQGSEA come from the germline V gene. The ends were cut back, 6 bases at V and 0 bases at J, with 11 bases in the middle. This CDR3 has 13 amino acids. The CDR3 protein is CSVRDDLNTEAFF. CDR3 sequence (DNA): TGCAGCGTCCGGGACGACCTGAACACTGAAGCTTTCTTT.